Below, 3 T cell receptor beta chains from the same sample are listed, as sequenced in a study of shared clonotypes between healthy human individuals. The repertoire was sequenced with immunoSEQ multiplex PCR; TCRdb's copy has only in-frame clones and lacks some. The sample lists around 2.5 million clones, roughly 93% seen once, with 0.35% to 0.45% in the top ten. The sample was naive CD4+ T cells from PBMCs. As to subset: CD45RA+ positively selected. The receptors originated from a young man in good health. Some clones in this sample may be carry-over from other donors' samples.

The rearrangement links TRBV5-1 to TRBJ2-6; no reliable D call. In germline, CDR1 is SGHRS, CDR2 YFSETQ. The CDR3 length is 16 residues. Deletions cut 0 bases from V and 0 bases from J, with 7 bases between. The CDR3 DNA is TGCGCCAGCAGCTTGGGGTACAGCTCTGGGGCCAACGTCCTGACTTTC. As protein: CASSLGYSSGANVLTF.

The J gene is TRBJ1-1, the V gene TRBV4-1; TRBD1 might be the D (6 bases). This CDR3 region has 15 residues. The germline V gene encodes CDR1 MGHRA and CDR2 YSYEKL. Trimming cost V 4 bases and J 1 base, with 13 bases left between them. As DNA, the CDR3 is TGCGCCAGCAGCCGGAACGGACAGAAGAACACTGAAGCTTTCTTT. Its translation: CASSRNGQKNTEAFF.

This sequence joins TRBV6-1 and TRBJ2-2; possibly TRBD1 or TRBD2 for D (5 bases each). This CDR3 has 14 residues. Per germline, CDR1 MNHNS and CDR2 SASEGT. V was shortened by 7 bases and J by 1 base, with 10 bases between the two germline ends. CDR3 loop: CASKRGRNTGELFF. CDR3 bases: TGTGCCAGCAAAAGGGGACGGAACACCGGGGAGCTGTTTTTT.